This T cell receptor (beta chain) is drawn from a study of blood T cell repertoires in COVID-19 (dated by TCRdb to the early 2020s). Background on the whole study: Collaborator samples came from the United States, Italy and Spain and covered acute and convalescent phases of COVID-19. The material from the prospective study consisted of cDNA or gDNA derived from T cells, B-cell-depleted T cells, or PBMCs. Deeply sampled blood TCRbeta repertoires from subjects exposed to, actively infected with, or recovered from COVID-19 were included in the dataset. A freely available public database, intended as a resource for researchers studying the immune response to SARS-CoV-2, is where the repertoires were released. Samples came from the ongoing ImmuneRACE study (first 160 participants) plus 1,254 subjects from 6 global collaborators. A de-identified subject ID, COVID-19 status, age in years and sex were almost always included in the sample metadata. Where available, HLA class I and class II types were obtained from metadata supplied by the sample provider rather than from assay-based typing.

The collaborating institutions used their own protocols to collect whole blood in K2EDTA tubes. For TCRbeta analysis, collaborator samples were shipped as frozen whole blood, as isolated PBMCs, or as DNA extracted from either sample type. The immunoSEQ Assay, a bias-controlled multiplex PCR, was used to amplify TCRbeta CDR3 regions from genomic DNA. The paper's processing steps were these. Nucleated cell counts per sample were estimated from amplification of reference gene primers within the assay. Sequence reads were collapsed and filtered to measure the absolute abundance of every unique TCRbeta CDR3 rearrangement. For each sample, productive Simpson clonality was calculated as the square root of Simpson's diversity index across productive rearrangements. TCRdb mirrors the immuneACCESS table, restricted to in-frame sequences. Some clones are absent from its copies; in checked studies, under half trace to an unresolved V gene, and the reason for the others is unknown. The V and J calls and clone size were taken over from that table, and D and trimming were inferred from the DNA. This sample holds some 50,000 clones; 70% to 90% were observed only once. The top ten clones comprise about 9% of the sample.

V and J are trimmed by 4 bases and 6 bases, and the gene matches miss 10 bases of the junction. The CDR3 contains 16 residues, cysteine and phenylalanine counted. Left in the record is the CDR3 DNA by itself, 48 bases read in frame from the first base. Reading the germline V gene (reference sequence) gives CDR1 SGHNT and CDR2 YYREEE. On this clone: No antigen is known for it. No much larger clone is present one base from it, and per-base qualities are unavailable.

Overall results and qualifications from the work: How much clinical and demographic metadata was included differed by source and by participant, and the metadata was provided uncurated.

This sequence originates from a human donor in a cohort sampled during active COVID-19. The sample taken for sequencing was peripheral blood. The chain joins TRBV5-4 to TRBJ2-3, with 11 middle bases fitting TRBD2. The CDR3 protein sequence reads: CASSKSTSGTRDTQYF. The bases read TGTGCCAGCAGCAAGTCGACTAGCGGGACACGGGATACGCAGTATTTT. Joined to the reference TRBV5-4 and TRBJ2-3 proteins, this CDR3 gives the full variable domain: ETGVTQSPTHLIKTRGQQVTLRCSSQSGHNTVSWYQQALGQGPQFIFQYYREEENGRGNFPPRFSGLQFPNYSSELNVNALELDDSALYLCASSKSTSGTRDTQYFGPGTRLTVL.